The 24 T cell receptor beta chains reported below all come from one sample, sequenced in a study of human T cells and chemical hapten exposure. One entry per CDR3 protein results from TCRdb running MiXCR on the RACE reads. The sample lists some 39,000 distinct CDR3 sequences, 8% to 10% occurring once. Documented time point: patch test 3, about 24 weeks after DPC sensitization. Treatment described: therapeutic diphenylcyclopropenone sensitization with weekly scalp DPC. It was from unfractionated whole blood that total RNA was extracted. Source: whole blood, taken in connection with sensitization to the hapten diphenylcyclopropenone (DPC). The source is a man aged 50 or older with alopecia areata. Some clones in this sample may be carry-over from other donors' samples.

This clonotype was counted ten times or more. The chain recombines TRBV3-1 with TRBJ2-7, with TRBD1 as a possible D gene (5 bases). The CDR3 runs to 11 residues. V was trimmed by 4 bases and J by 6 bases, leaving 7 bases between them. Germline CDR1 reads LGHDT; CDR2 reads YNNKEL (reference sequence). CDR3 amino acids: CASSLTGEQYF. CDR3 bases: TGTGCCAGCAGCCTTACAGGCGAGCAGTACTTC.

The rearrangement uses TRBV7-2 and TRBJ1-2; 7 bases align to TRBD1. This CDR3 is 16 amino acids long. The germline gives CDR1 SGHTA, CDR2 FQGNSA. V lost 5 bases and J lost 3; bases outside the gene matches: 12. The DNA for the CDR3 is TGTGCCAGCAGCCGTACCTTCGGACAGGACCACTATGGCTACACCTTC. This translates into CASSRTFGQDHYGYTF.

This clonotype was recorded many times. This chain uses TRBV29-1 with TRBJ2-6, with 7 nucleotides matching TRBD1. With V trimmed by 7 bases and J by 0 bases, 6 bases remained unmatched. The CDR3 contains 15 residues. CDR1 SQVTM and CDR2 ANQGSEA come from the germline V gene. The CDR3 coding sequence is TGCAGCGCCGGGACAGACAGCTCTGGGGCCAACGTCCTGACTTTC. It translates to CSAGTDSSGANVLTF.

This clonotype was seen ten or more times. The V call is TRBV3-1, the J call TRBJ1-4; D gene uncertain. V lost 0 bases to trimming and J lost 8 bases, with 7 bases between them. The length of the CDR3 is 13 residues. Per germline, CDR1 LGHDT and CDR2 YNNKEL (reference sequence). In nucleotides, the CDR3 is TGTGCCAGCAGCCAAGATGGAGGAGAAAAACTGTTTTTT. It encodes CASSQDGGEKLFF.

This clonotype was found many times. The gene calls are TRBV3-1 and TRBJ1-3; D is unclear. CDR3 length equals 14 residues. The germline CDR1 and CDR2 sequences are LGHDT and YNNKEL (reference sequence). V shed 0 bases and J shed 0 bases, with 3 bases lying between them. The CDR3 sequence is CASSQDPSGNTIYF. DNA of the CDR3: TGTGCCAGCAGCCAAGATCCCTCTGGAAACACCATATATTTT.

This clonotype was detected many times. Mismatch with germline at one junction end may stem from a read error. The V call is TRBV6-5, the J call TRBJ1-1, with D perhaps TRBD1 (6 bases). From germline, CDR1 is MNHEY and CDR2 SVGAGI. CDR3 length equals 13 residues. This CDR3 is CASSYSTGAEVFF. The CDR3 DNA reads as TGTGCCAGCAGTTACTCGACGGGGGCTGAAGTTTTCTTT.

This clonotype was recorded at least ten times. This chain uses TRBV12-3 or TRBV12-4 with TRBJ2-3; D perhaps matches TRBD1 (6 bases). The CDR3 consists of 15 residues. Trimming took 6 bases from V and 7 from J, leaving 20 bases between them. CDR3 DNA: TGTGCCAGCAGCCTGAAAACAGGGCCATCTCATACGCAGTATTTT. Translation: CASSLKTGPSHTQYF.

This rearrangement joins TRBV12-3 or TRBV12-4 to TRBJ2-7, with a tentative D call TRBD2 (5 bases). The ends were cut back, 1 base at V and 2 bases at J, with 9 bases in the middle. The CDR3 consists of 14 residues. The CDR3 DNA is TGTGCCAGCAGTTTAGAGCGGTTCACCTACGAGCAGTACTTC. It encodes CASSLERFTYEQYF.

The CDR3 coding sequence is TGTGCCAGCAGCCTCGGACAGAGTACTAACTATGGCTACACCTTC. Protein: CASSLGQSTNYGYTF. The J gene is TRBJ1-2, the V gene TRBV11-2; possibly TRBD1 for D (6 bases). In germline, CDR1 is SGHAT, CDR2 FQNNGV. Trimming removed 5 bases from V and 0 bases from J, with 13 bases in between. The CDR3 runs 15 residues.

Of note for this clonotype: A much bigger clone sits one base away, suggesting this may be a read error. CDR3 in amino acids: CVSSQETQYF. As DNA, the CDR3 is TGTGTCAGCAGCCAAGAGACCCAGTACTTC. This sequence joins TRBV11-2 and TRBJ2-5; D gene unclear. Germline CDR1 is SGHAT and CDR2 is FQNNGV. The CDR3 consists of 10 residues. Full variable domain (remainder filled in from reference TRBV11-2 and TRBJ2-5): EAGVAQSPRYKIIEKRQSVAFWCNPISGHATLYWYQQILGQGPKLLIQFQNNGVVDDSQLPKDRFSAERLKGVDSTLKIQPAKLEDSAVYLCVSSQETQYFGPGTRLLVL.

This clonotype was seen repeatedly, ten times or more. The chain carries TRBV5-4 and TRBJ1-2, with 7 bases aligning to TRBD1. Germline V CDR1 and CDR2: SGHNT, YYREEE (reference sequence). V dropped 1 base and J dropped 2; count of bases not matched to a gene: 5. The CDR3 has 15 amino acids. CDR3 in DNA: TGTGCCAGCAGCTTGACACAAGGGGGCAACTATGGCTACACCTTC. Amino acids: CASSLTQGGNYGYTF.

The chain employs TRBV10-3 and TRBJ2-1; the match to TRBD2 covers 7 bases. Germline lookup yields CDR1 ENHRY and CDR2 SYGVKD. This CDR3 contains 13 residues. The trim removed 10 bases at V and 10 bases at J, leaving 13 bases unmatched. CDR3 protein: CATTSAENREQFF. The CDR3 DNA is TGTGCCACCACTAGCGCCGAGAATCGCGAGCAGTTCTTC.

J is TRBJ2-3 and V is TRBV29-1; D is ambiguous. The CDR3 is 15 amino acids. The V end lost 3 bases, the J end lost 2 bases, and 15 bases lay between the germline ends. Germline V gene data show CDR1 as SQVTM and CDR2 as ANQGSEA. CDR3 DNA sequence: TGCAGCGTTGATGGGCAGGAGCGTTCCACAGATACGCAGTATTTT. Its protein product is CSVDGQERSTDTQYF.

This clonotype was recorded at least ten times. The rearrangement uses TRBV10-1 and TRBJ2-7, with 7 bases matching TRBD1. There are 14 residues in the CDR3. V shed 2 bases and J 3 bases; nucleotides not matched to a gene: 4. CDR1 WNHNN and CDR2 SYGVQD come from the germline V gene (reference sequence). The CDR3: CASSEGTAIYEQYF. In nucleotides, the CDR3 is TGCGCCAGCAGTGAGGGGACAGCCATCTACGAGCAGTACTTC.

The sample holds a few counts of this clonotype. The CDR3 loop reads CSSGRAYNEQFF. CDR3 nucleotide sequence: TGCAGTAGCGGGAGGGCCTACAATGAGCAGTTCTTC. The chain combines TRBV29-1 with TRBJ2-1, with TRBD2 matching 11 bases. Germline V gene data show CDR1 as SQVTM and CDR2 as ANQGSEA. CDR3 length: 12 residues.

The V gene is TRBV6-5, the J gene TRBJ2-7, with 7 bases lining up with TRBD1. The ends lost 7 bases at V and 2 bases at J; junction bases unmatched: 2. Germline V CDR1 and CDR2: MNHEY, SVGAGI. CDR3 length: 12 amino acids. The CDR3 protein is CASKGQTYEQYF. CDR3 bases: TGTGCCAGCAAGGGACAGACCTACGAGCAGTACTTC.

V and J are TRBV11-2 and TRBJ2-2; D is possibly TRBD1 (6 bases). The germline V gene has CDR1 SGHAT and CDR2 FQNNGV. Trimming took off 3 bases at V and 1 base at J, with 9 bases between the two ends. The CDR3 runs to 15 residues. CDR3 bases: TGTGCCAGCAGCTTTTTACAGGGGAACACCGGGGAGCTGTTTTTT. Residues: CASSFLQGNTGELFF.

This clonotype was observed many times. The chain employs TRBV27 and TRBJ2-3; D unresolved. Germline V gives CDR1 MNHEY, CDR2 SMNVEV (reference sequence). This CDR3 has 11 residues. The V end lost 4 bases, the J end lost 5 bases, and 4 bases lay between the germline ends. CDR3 region: CASSSLDTQYF. CDR3 in DNA: TGTGCCAGCAGTTCCCTAGATACGCAGTATTTT.

This clonotype appeared a few times. The chain recombines TRBV28 with TRBJ1-2; D gene ambiguous. Germline V gives CDR1 MDHEN, CDR2 SYDVKM. With 3 bases removed from V and 4 bases from J, the gap between germline ends came to 9 bases. There are 13 residues in the CDR3. This CDR3 reads CASSLSVIYGYTF. The DNA of the CDR3 is TGTGCCAGCAGTTTGTCGGTTATCTATGGCTACACCTTC.

This clonotype was seen more than once but under ten times. The chain links TRBV4-1 to TRBJ1-5; D remains ambiguous. Germline CDR1 and CDR2: MGHRA and YSYEKL. This CDR3 contains 15 residues. Trimming shortened V by 0 bases and J by 4 bases, and 10 bases separated the two germline ends. The CDR3 region has the DNA TGCGCCAGCAGCCAAGATAGCACACCGAATCAGCCCCAGCATTTT. It specifies CASSQDSTPNQPQHF.

The rearrangement joins TRBV6-6 to TRBJ2-5; possibly TRBD1 for D (6 bases). Deletions cut 6 bases from V and 0 bases from J, with 11 bases between. CDR1 is MNHNY and CDR2 is SVGAGI in the germline V gene (reference sequence). This CDR3 region has 14 residues. The CDR3 region has the DNA TGTGCCAGCAGCACGGACAGTAACCAAGAGACCCAGTACTTC. Protein: CASSTDSNQETQYF.

Comment on this clonotype: Sequence at one end of the junction differs from germline and may be a read error. The chain joins TRBV3-1 to TRBJ1-1; D not certain. The CDR3 consists of 14 residues. Germline CDR1 LGHDT, CDR2 YNNKEL (reference sequence). The CDR3 nucleotides are TGTGCCAGCAGCCAAGTTCAGTACAACACTGATGCTTTCTTT. Translated, it gives CASSQVQYNTDAFF.

At least ten counts were recorded for this clonotype. The V call is TRBV7-2, the J call TRBJ2-7, with D unresolved. This CDR3 comprises 11 residues. Between the trimmed V and J ends, which lost 4 bases and 5 bases, there was a span of 6 bases. Germline CDR1 reads SGHTA; CDR2 reads FQGNSA. The CDR3 sequence is CASSSRNEQYF. In DNA, the CDR3 is TGTGCCAGCAGCTCTAGGAACGAGCAGTACTTC.

The V gene is TRBV29-1, the J gene TRBJ2-7, with TRBD1 matching 8 bases. The J segment lost 1 base and the V segment lost 4 bases, leaving 0 bases of the junction unmatched. CDR1 is SQVTM and CDR2 is ANQGSEA in the germline V gene. The CDR3 runs to 12 residues. The CDR3 sequence is CSVGTGSYEQYF. The CDR3 coding sequence is TGCAGCGTTGGGACAGGGTCCTACGAGCAGTACTTC.